A single sample gave rise to the 30 T cell receptor beta chains below, sequenced in a study of T cell changes during pregnancy in multiple sclerosis. TCRdb keeps only in-frame clones here, not all; method: immunoSEQ multiplex PCR. The sample shows about 40,000 clones, 90% to 95% of them seen only once. Sequencing used peripheral blood, obtained in the third trimester of pregnancy. These receptors all come from a female donor with multiple sclerosis, enrolled in a pregnancy study.

The chain combines TRBV27 with TRBJ1-1; weak D call: TRBD1 (5 bases). Germline V gene data show CDR1 as MNHEY and CDR2 as SMNVEV (reference sequence). V gave up 0 bases and J gave up 2 bases, with 10 bases separating them. The CDR3 spans 15 residues. The CDR3 loop is CASSLSWGGNTEAFF. The CDR3 nucleotides are TGTGCCAGCAGTTTATCTTGGGGGGGAAACACTGAAGCTTTCTTT.

The V gene is TRBV27, the J gene TRBJ2-7, with D possibly TRBD2 on 5 matching bases. V dropped 2 bases and J dropped 2 bases, with 10 bases sitting between them. The CDR3 has 14 residues. The germline CDR1 and CDR2 sequences are MNHEY and SMNVEV (reference sequence). The CDR3 reads CASSLAGPTYEQYF. The DNA for the CDR3 is TGTGCCAGCAGTTTAGCGGGTCCTACCTACGAGCAGTACTTC.

The chain joins TRBV29-1 to TRBJ2-5; 8 nucleotides align to TRBD1. V shed 7 bases and J 3 bases; nucleotides not matched to a gene: 4. This CDR3 has 12 residues. Germline V gene sequence: CDR1 SQVTM, CDR2 ANQGSEA. The CDR3 region has the DNA TGCAGCGGGGGACAGGAGAAAGAGACCCAGTACTTC. Translation: CSGGQEKETQYF. Complete variable domain (other parts from reference TRBV29-1 and TRBJ2-5): SAVISQKPSRDICQRGTSLTIQCQVDSQVTMMFWYRQQPGQSLTLIATANQGSEATYESGFVIDKFPISRPNLTFSTLTVSNMSPEDSSIYLCSGGQEKETQYFGPGTRLLVL.

The V and J genes are TRBV18 and TRBJ1-3; D gene unclear. The CDR3 has 14 residues. Between the trimmed V and J ends, which lost 5 bases and 1 base, there was a span of 9 bases. Germline V CDR1 and CDR2: KGHSH, LQKENI. This chain's CDR3 is CASSSYSSGNTIYF. The CDR3 DNA reads as TGTGCCAGCTCATCGTACAGTTCTGGAAACACCATATATTTT.

This chain connects TRBV29-1 to TRBJ2-7; 10 bases fit TRBD1. Per germline, CDR1 SQVTM and CDR2 ANQGSEA. The CDR3 sequence is 15 residues long. V dropped 4 bases and J dropped 7; count of bases not matched to a gene: 13. Here the CDR3 reads CSVAGQGESGGEQYF. The CDR3 nucleotides are TGCAGCGTTGCAGGACAGGGGGAGAGCGGGGGAGAGCAGTACTTC.

The chain joins TRBV18 to TRBJ1-1; 7 bases align to TRBD1. The trim removed 2 bases at V and 4 bases at J, leaving 7 bases unmatched. Germline CDR1 and CDR2: KGHSH and LQKENI. This CDR3 region has 15 residues. The CDR3 DNA follows: TGTGCCAGCTCACCAATAAAGGGGGCGGCCACTGAAGCTTTCTTT. It codes for CASSPIKGAATEAFF.

V gene TRBV11-3 combines with J gene TRBJ1-1; 9 bases map to TRBD1. The trim removed 1 base at V and 0 bases at J, leaving 12 bases unmatched. CDR3 length: 19 residues. Germline V gene sequence: CDR1 SGHNT, CDR2 YENEEA. The chain's CDR3 is CASSLGKAWDRDLNTEAFF. In nucleotides, the CDR3 is TGTGCCAGCAGCTTAGGGAAGGCGTGGGACAGGGATTTGAACACTGAAGCTTTCTTT.

The chain uses TRBV5-8 and TRBJ1-1; D is possibly TRBD1 (5 bases). V lost 4 bases to trimming and J lost 0 bases, with 16 bases between them. Germline-derived CDR1 and CDR2 are SGHTS and YDEGEE. This CDR3 comprises 16 residues. CDR3 sequence: CASSDLGLWMNTEAFF. The CDR3 DNA is TGTGCCAGCAGCGACTTGGGACTCTGGATGAACACTGAAGCTTTCTTT.

This CDR3 is CASSPGTSGNHEQFF. The CDR3 DNA reads TGTGCCAGCAGCCCCGGGACTAGCGGGAACCATGAGCAGTTCTTC. This chain joins TRBV7-2 and TRBJ2-1; 13 bases match TRBD2. The germline V gene has CDR1 SGHTA and CDR2 FQGNSA. The CDR3 is 15 residues long. Trimming at V came to 5 bases and at J to 8 bases, leaving 6 bases not matched to a gene.

CDR3 bases: TGCGCCAGCAGCCCGGACAGCTCTGGAAACACCATATATTTT. Translated, it gives CASSPDSSGNTIYF. The chain carries TRBV5-1 and TRBJ1-3; D perhaps matches TRBD1 (6 bases). The V gene lost 4 bases and the J gene lost 0 bases, with 8 bases spanning the gap. This CDR3 is 14 amino acids long. Germline CDR1 reads SGHRS; CDR2 reads YFSETQ.

The J gene is TRBJ1-3, the V gene TRBV2; TRBD1 is a possible D gene (6 bases). Per the germline V gene, CDR1 is SNHLY and CDR2 is FYNNEI. The CDR3 sequence is 15 residues long. V lost 6 bases and J 0 bases, leaving 12 bases between the germline ends. The CDR3 DNA sequence: TGTGCCAGCAGGCAGCAGGGGACCTCTGGAAACACCATATATTTT. Translation gives CASRQQGTSGNTIYF.

This sequence joins TRBV27 and TRBJ2-2, with unresolved D. The ends were cut back, 6 bases at V and 6 bases at J, with 5 bases in the middle. The CDR3 runs to 11 residues. Germline assignment: CDR1 MNHEY and CDR2 SMNVEV (reference sequence). The CDR3 is CASRFAGELFF. The CDR3 nucleotides read TGTGCCAGCAGATTCGCCGGGGAGCTGTTTTTT.

The gene calls are TRBV18 and TRBJ2-2, with D uncertain. The CDR3 runs to 16 residues. Germline CDR1 and CDR2: KGHSH and LQKENI. Between the trimmed V and J ends, which lost 5 bases and 6 bases, there was a span of 19 bases. The CDR3 spells CASSTLGQDRAGELFF. CDR3 nucleotides: TGTGCCAGCTCAACCCTTGGCCAGGATCGTGCCGGGGAGCTGTTTTTT.

The chain uses TRBV7-3 and TRBJ2-1, with D unresolved. V dropped 5 bases and J dropped 5 bases, with 7 bases sitting between them. The CDR3 consists of 12 residues. The germline V gene has CDR1 SGHTA and CDR2 FQGTGA. The CDR3 region has the DNA TGTGCCAGCAGCGCCCAGGACAATGAGCAGTTCTTC. This codes for CASSAQDNEQFF.

This chain connects TRBV27 to TRBJ2-3; 14 bases map to TRBD2. J lost 5 bases, V lost 6 bases, and 7 bases had no gene match. CDR3 length: 16 amino acids. The germline gives CDR1 MNHEY, CDR2 SMNVEV (reference sequence). CDR3 DNA sequence: TGTGCCAGCAGGAGACTAGCGGGGGGGCCGGGAGATACGCAGTATTTT. Its protein product is CASRRLAGGPGDTQYF.

The chain couples TRBV11-3 to TRBJ2-5; 7 bases are a match to TRBD1. The CDR3 length is 14 residues. The germline V gene encodes CDR1 SGHNT and CDR2 YENEEA. V gave up 5 bases and J gave up 0 bases; unmatched junction bases: 3. This chain's CDR3 is CASSQDRNQETQYF. The CDR3 nucleotides read TGTGCCAGCAGCCAGGACAGGAACCAAGAGACCCAGTACTTC.

Only one count was recorded for this clone. J is TRBJ2-7 and V is TRBV11-1, with D perhaps TRBD2 (7 bases). The V gene's germline CDR1 is SGHAT and CDR2 FQDESV (reference sequence). V lost 2 bases and J 1 base, leaving 12 bases between the germline ends. This CDR3 spans 15 amino acids. CDR3 coding DNA: TGTGCCAGCAGCTTAAGGCGGGGGCCTTCCTACGAGCAGTACTTC. Translating it yields CASSLRRGPSYEQYF.

Of note for this clone: One junction end disagrees with the germline gene, perhaps due to a read error. The chain carries TRBV7-7 and TRBJ1-1; no clear D. The CDR3 runs to 13 residues. Germline CDR1 and CDR2: SSHAT and FNYEAQ (reference sequence). The CDR3 coding sequence is TGTGCTAGCAGCTTATCAGGGAACACTGAAGCTTTCTTT. Protein: CASSLSGNTEAFF.

The genes are TRBV5-1 and TRBJ2-3; D unresolved. Per germline, CDR1 SGHRS and CDR2 YFSETQ. The CDR3 runs 15 residues. The V and J ends lost 2 bases and 0 bases respectively, with 10 bases between them. The DNA for the CDR3 is TGCGCCAGCAGCTTCCGAGAACCTAGCACAGATACGCAGTATTTT. Protein sequence: CASSFREPSTDTQYF.

This chain uses TRBV4-3 with TRBJ2-7; perhaps TRBD2 as D (7 bases). V was trimmed by 2 bases and J by 3 bases, leaving 17 bases between them. CDR3 length: 16 amino acids. Per germline, CDR1 LGHNA and CDR2 YSLEER. The CDR3 here is CASSQRSQGLNYEQYF. Written as DNA, the CDR3 is TGCGCCAGCAGCCAACGTTCACAGGGACTAAACTACGAGCAGTACTTC.

The chain links TRBV27 to TRBJ2-3; D unclear. Germline V lookup: CDR1 MNHEY, CDR2 SMNVEV (reference sequence). The CDR3 spans 13 residues. The V gene lost 3 bases and the J gene lost 4 bases, with 8 bases spanning the gap. CDR3 DNA sequence: TGTGCCAGCAGTTTCCAACTTGCAGATACGCAGTATTTT. Protein product: CASSFQLADTQYF.

This chain connects TRBV5-8 to TRBJ1-2, with TRBD1 matching 7 bases. CDR3 length: 14 amino acids. V trimming: 6 bases; J trimming: 8 bases; junction bases outside the gene matches: 13. CDR1 SGHTS and CDR2 YDEGEE come from the germline V gene. The chain's CDR3 is CASNLRQGLGGYTF. The CDR3 DNA follows: TGTGCCAGCAACCTAAGACAGGGCCTCGGGGGCTACACCTTC.

The rearrangement uses TRBV10-1 and TRBJ2-5; 7 bases fit TRBD1. The germline V gene has CDR1 WNHNN and CDR2 SYGVQD (reference sequence). The CDR3 runs to 14 residues. The trim removed 2 bases at V and 2 bases at J, leaving 2 bases unmatched. This CDR3 reads CASSELRGQETQYF. The DNA for the CDR3 is TGCGCCAGCAGTGAGCTCAGGGGGCAAGAGACCCAGTACTTC.

The chain employs TRBV19 and TRBJ1-2; D is perhaps TRBD1 (6 bases). The ends were cut back, 8 bases at V and 5 bases at J, with 21 bases in the middle. Germline assignment: CDR1 LNHDA and CDR2 SQIVND (reference sequence). The CDR3 extends over 15 amino acids. CDR3 DNA sequence: TGTGCCAGTTCAGTCCGGGACACTTTATGGTATGGCTACACCTTC. This translates into CASSVRDTLWYGYTF.

The chain recombines TRBV7-2 with TRBJ1-3; D is undetermined. This CDR3 spans 14 amino acids. The germline V and J ends were trimmed by 3 bases and 2 bases, with 8 bases remaining between them. Germline assignment: CDR1 SGHTA and CDR2 FQGNSA. DNA for the CDR3: TGTGCCAGCAGCTTCAAAAGCCCTGGAAACACCATATATTTT. The encoded protein is CASSFKSPGNTIYF.

This chain connects TRBV10-3 to TRBJ2-2, with TRBD1 matching over 8 bases. Trimming removed 5 bases from V and 6 bases from J; junction bases left unmatched: 11. CDR1 and CDR2 from the germline V gene are ENHRY and SYGVKD. The CDR3 has 16 residues. CDR3 bases: TGTGCCATCAGTTTTAACGGACAGGGTGGTCCCGGGGAGCTGTTTTTT. The encoded protein is CAISFNGQGGPGELFF.

J is TRBJ2-7 and V is TRBV5-1; tentatively, D is TRBD1 (6 bases). CDR1 and CDR2 from the germline V gene are SGHRS and YFSETQ. The CDR3 consists of 14 residues. V was pared by 2 bases and J by 0 bases, with 9 bases between. CDR3 DNA sequence: TGCGCCAGCAGCTTAGGACAGAGCTCCTACGAGCAGTACTTC. Amino acid sequence: CASSLGQSSYEQYF.

The chain combines TRBV7-2 with TRBJ2-5; the match to TRBD2 covers 8 bases. CDR3 length: 11 amino acids. CDR1 and CDR2 (germline): SGHTA, FQGNSA. Unmatched junction bases numbered 1, after V lost 5 bases and J lost 8 bases. The CDR3 spells CASSRGGTQYF. In DNA form, the CDR3 reads TGTGCCAGCAGCCGGGGGGGAACCCAGTACTTC.

This rearrangement joins TRBV6-6 to TRBJ2-5, with unresolved D. The CDR3 is 12 amino acids. V was clipped by 0 bases and J by 5 bases, with 4 bases between them. Germline V gives CDR1 MNHNY, CDR2 SVGAGI (reference sequence). CDR3: CASSYSRETQYF. DNA for the CDR3: TGTGCCAGCAGTTACTCCAGGGAGACCCAGTACTTC.

This chain connects TRBV6-5 to TRBJ2-1; TRBD2 agrees at 9 bases. This CDR3 is 13 amino acids long. Per the germline V gene, CDR1 is MNHEY and CDR2 is SVGAGI. V shed 2 bases, J shed 8 bases, and the junction held 1 base outside the gene matches. CDR3 DNA sequence: TGTGCCAGCAGTTACGGCGGGAGGGATGAGCAGTTCTTC. Protein product: CASSYGGRDEQFF.